The entry below gives a single TCR beta chain sequence along with its context. Sequencing used immunoSEQ multiplex PCR; TCRdb keeps in-frame clones, though not all of them. The table shows some 340,000 clones, with roughly 87% occurring only once. This record belongs to a study of cytomegalovirus exposure and HLA in healthy donors. This clonotype was sampled from a woman in her 30s in good health and CMV-seropositive. The sample consisted of PBMCs.

The CDR3 DNA reads as TGCAGCGTTGAAGGACAGGGCAACTCTGGGGCCAACGTCCTGACTTTC. It codes for CSVEGQGNSGANVLTF. The chain combines TRBV29-1 with TRBJ2-6, with 7 bases lining up with TRBD1. CDR3 size: 16 residues. V was clipped by 1 base and J by 0 bases; unmatched bases: 3. Germline V gene sequence: CDR1 SQVTM, CDR2 ANQGSEA.